These 20 T cell receptor beta chains originate from one sample sequenced in a study of blood T cell repertoires in COVID-19. Repertoires were generated with immunoSEQ multiplex PCR, while TCRdb's copy carries only in-frame clones and drops some. The data contain 20,000 to 30,000 clones, roughly 86% of them singletons. Sequencing was carried out using peripheral blood. Receptor source: a man aged 45 to 65 with active COVID-19.

The chain links TRBV5-1 to TRBJ1-4, with D hard to call. Per the germline V gene, CDR1 is SGHRS and CDR2 is YFSETQ. CDR3 length: 15 amino acids. V gave up 0 bases and J gave up 7 bases, with 13 bases separating them. The CDR3 sequence: CASSLEFRASEKLFF. CDR3 DNA sequence: TGCGCCAGCAGCTTGGAGTTTCGTGCGAGTGAAAAACTGTTTTTT.

The rearrangement joins TRBV7-9 to TRBJ1-1, with 9 positions matching TRBD1. The V gene's germline CDR1 is SEHNR and CDR2 FQNEAQ (reference sequence). The CDR3 contains 13 residues. Germline trimming cut 3 bases from V and 7 bases from J; bases unmatched to any gene: 3. Written as DNA, the CDR3 is TGTGCCAGCAGCTTCTACAGGGGGCTTGAAGCTTTCTTT. As protein: CASSFYRGLEAFF.

The V call is TRBV18, the J call TRBJ2-7, with a possible D match to TRBD2 (5 bases). The CDR3 has 14 residues. V was shortened by 1 base and J by 6 bases, with 13 bases between the two germline ends. Per the germline V gene, CDR1 is KGHSH and CDR2 is LQKENI. The CDR3 bases are TGTGCCAGCTCACCACAAAACATAGCGCGCGAGCAGTACTTC. Translation gives CASSPQNIAREQYF. The whole variable domain, remainder taken from reference TRBV18 and TRBJ2-7, is NAGVMQNPRHLVRRRGQEARLRCSPMKGHSHVYWYRQLPEEGLKFMVYLQKENIIDESGMPKERFSAEFPKEGPSILRIQQVVRGDSAAYFCASSPQNIAREQYFGPGTRLTVT.

In this sample, this clone turned up a few times. J is TRBJ1-5 and V is TRBV7-9; possibly TRBD1 for D (6 bases). This CDR3 is built from 15 residues. The germline V and J ends were trimmed by 4 bases and 0 bases, with 10 bases remaining between them. Germline loops: CDR1 SEHNR, CDR2 FQNEAQ (reference sequence). CDR3 sequence reads: CASSSSDSSNQPQHF. The CDR3 DNA reads TGTGCCAGCAGCTCTTCGGACAGTAGCAATCAGCCCCAGCATTTT.

This clone was seen only once. The chain combines TRBV2 with TRBJ1-2; 12 bases match TRBD1. CDR1 is SNHLY and CDR2 is FYNNEI in the germline V gene. The CDR3 is 16 residues long. V lost 5 bases and J lost 8; bases outside the gene matches: 12. The chain's CDR3 is CASSPFFGTGGSGYTF. DNA for the CDR3: TGTGCCAGCAGTCCGTTCTTTGGGACAGGGGGCAGCGGCTACACCTTC. Full variable domain (remainder filled in from reference TRBV2 and TRBJ1-2): EPEVTQTPSHQVTQMGQEVILRCVPISNHLYFYWYRQILGQKVEFLVSFYNNEISEKSEIFDDQFSVERPDGSNFTLKIRSTKLEDSAMYFCASSPFFGTGGSGYTFGSGTRLTVV.

V is TRBV19 and J is TRBJ1-6, with D unresolved. The CDR3 totals 15 residues. Germline CDR1 reads LNHDA; CDR2 reads SQIVND (reference sequence). The V gene lost 0 bases and the J gene lost 8 bases, with 11 bases spanning the gap. CDR3 nucleotide sequence: TGTGCCAGTAGTATAGATGCGGCTTTGGATTCACCCCTCCACTTT. Translation: CASSIDAALDSPLHF.

This chain connects TRBV6-2 or TRBV6-3 to TRBJ2-1; possible D gene TRBD2, 5 bases. The germline V and J ends were trimmed by 2 bases and 4 bases, with 12 bases remaining between them. CDR1 is MNHEY, CDR2 SVGEGT, per germline. The CDR3 extends over 15 amino acids. CDR3 bases: TGTGCCAGCAGTTACGCGGGCCTAGGGTACAATGAGCAGTTCTTC. Translating it yields CASSYAGLGYNEQFF.

Remarks on this clone: This sample also contains other DNA sequences that code for the same CDR3. The gene calls are TRBV7-9 and TRBJ2-7; TRBD2 might be the D (5 bases). Trimming removed 5 bases at V and 2 bases at J, with 10 bases between. Germline V gives CDR1 SEHNR, CDR2 FQNEAQ (reference sequence). This CDR3 is 13 amino acids long. The DNA of the CDR3 is TGTGCCAGCAGCCCTGGACTTCCCTACGAGCAGTACTTC. As protein: CASSPGLPYEQYF.

This sequence joins TRBV6-1 and TRBJ1-1; 7 bases align to TRBD1. The CDR3 sequence is 15 residues long. The ends lost 2 bases at V and 1 base at J; junction bases unmatched: 4. The germline gives CDR1 MNHNS, CDR2 SASEGT. The CDR3 loop reads CASSERDRRNTEAFF. CDR3 nucleotides: TGTGCCAGCAGTGAACGGGACAGAAGGAACACTGAAGCTTTCTTT.

This chain uses TRBV9 with TRBJ2-5; tentatively, D is TRBD2 (6 bases). Germline V gene data show CDR1 as SGDLS and CDR2 as YYNGEE. CDR3 length: 16 residues. The germline V and J ends were trimmed by 0 bases and 5 bases, with 17 bases remaining between them. CDR3 loop: CASSVVASGLWETQYF. CDR3 nucleotide sequence: TGTGCCAGCAGCGTAGTAGCGAGCGGGTTGTGGGAGACCCAGTACTTC.

The chain has TRBV5-1 and TRBJ1-2; 8 positions match TRBD1. With V trimmed by 4 bases and J by 2 bases, 13 bases remained unmatched. The germline V gene encodes CDR1 SGHRS and CDR2 YFSETQ. This CDR3 has 17 residues. The CDR3 bases are TGCGCCAGCAGCATAGGACCGCAGGGGGCATCGAACTATGGCTACACCTTC. Translated: CASSIGPQGASNYGYTF. Looking up the rest from reference TRBV5-1 and TRBJ1-2 gives the full variable domain: KAGVTQTPRYLIKTRGQQVTLSCSPISGHRSVSWYQQTPGQGLQFLFEYFSETQRNKGNFPGRFSGRQFSNSRSEMNVSTLELGDSALYLCASSIGPQGASNYGYTFGSGTRLTVV.

The CDR3: CAISRDSNTEAFF. In DNA, the CDR3 is TGTGCCATCAGTCGCGACAGTAACACTGAAGCTTTCTTT. The chain has TRBV10-3 and TRBJ1-1; tentatively, D is TRBD1 (5 bases). V was clipped by 5 bases and J by 2 bases, with 9 bases between them. This CDR3 region has 13 residues. Germline CDR1 and CDR2: ENHRY and SYGVKD.

The genes are TRBV19 and TRBJ2-5; tentatively, D is TRBD1 (6 bases). The CDR3 is 12 residues long. Trimming took off 6 bases at V and 5 bases at J, with 10 bases between the two ends. CDR1 and CDR2 from the germline V gene are LNHDA and SQIVND (reference sequence). The CDR3 DNA follows: TGTGCCAGTAGCCTGAGGGGGGAGACCCAGTACTTC. Residues: CASSLRGETQYF.

The V gene is TRBV6-6, the J gene TRBJ2-4; TRBD1 matches at 10 bases. Germline lookup yields CDR1 MNHNY and CDR2 SVGAGI (reference sequence). The V gene end was trimmed by 5 bases and the J gene end by 5 bases; junction bases not matched to a gene: 6. The CDR3 extends over 15 amino acids. CDR3 amino acids: CASSPFDRGQNIQYF. As DNA, the CDR3 is TGTGCCAGCAGTCCTTTTGACAGGGGGCAAAACATTCAGTACTTC.

The chain couples TRBV6-2 or TRBV6-3 to TRBJ1-5; D gene uncertain. Trimming cost V 2 bases and J 5 bases, with 7 bases left between them. CDR1 and CDR2 from the germline V gene are MNHEY and SVGEGT. This CDR3 spans 13 amino acids. The CDR3 protein is CASSYVTHQPQHF. The CDR3 nucleotides are TGTGCCAGCAGTTACGTGACTCATCAGCCCCAGCATTTT.

This chain connects TRBV28 to TRBJ2-5; 9 bases map to TRBD1. The ends lost 3 bases at V and 5 bases at J; junction bases unmatched: 10. This CDR3 contains 16 residues. In germline, CDR1 is MDHEN, CDR2 SYDVKM. For the CDR3, the DNA is TGTGCCAGCAGTTTGATTGGGACAGGGATACGGGAGACCCAGTACTTC. Its translation is CASSLIGTGIRETQYF. The full variable domain, completed using reference TRBV28 and TRBJ2-5, is DVKVTQSSRYLVKRTGEKVFLECVQDMDHENMFWYRQDPGLGLRLIYFSYDVKMKEKGDIPEGYSVSREKKERFSLILESASTNQTSMYLCASSLIGTGIRETQYFGPGTRLLVL.

The chain couples TRBV24-1 to TRBJ2-7; 9 bases match TRBD1. Germline CDR1 and CDR2: KGHDR and SFDVKD. The CDR3 has 17 amino acids. V shed 2 bases and J 0 bases; nucleotides not matched to a gene: 7. The CDR3 spells CATSDSPGTGISYEQYF. CDR3 nucleotide sequence: TGTGCCACCAGTGATTCTCCCGGGACAGGGATCTCCTACGAGCAGTACTTC.

The gene calls are TRBV6-2 or TRBV6-3 and TRBJ2-7; TRBD1 matches 8 bases. The CDR3 consists of 14 residues. V was clipped by 5 bases and J by 2 bases; unmatched bases: 5. The germline gives CDR1 MNHEY, CDR2 SVGEGT. The CDR3 DNA is TGTGCCAGCAGTGACAGGGGAAGGCCCTACGAGCAGTACTTC. It yields the protein CASSDRGRPYEQYF.

This clone was picked up one time. The V call is TRBV18, the J call TRBJ2-3; 11 bases agree with TRBD2. The germline V gene has CDR1 KGHSH and CDR2 LQKENI. The V segment lost 3 bases and the J segment 4 bases; nucleotides outside the gene matches: 6. The CDR3 totals 16 residues. The CDR3: CASSPQLAGVADTQYF. The CDR3, as DNA: TGTGCCAGCTCACCCCAACTAGCGGGAGTGGCAGATACGCAGTATTTT.

This clone was seen only once. The rearrangement joins TRBV6-5 to TRBJ1-5, with D possibly TRBD1 on 5 matching bases. Looked up from germline, CDR1 is MNHEY and CDR2 is SVGAGI. The CDR3 contains 13 residues. V lost 8 bases, J lost 3 bases, and 11 bases lay in between. CDR3 DNA: TGTGCCAGCCGACCGGGGGTCAATCAGCCCCAGCATTTT. It codes for CASRPGVNQPQHF.